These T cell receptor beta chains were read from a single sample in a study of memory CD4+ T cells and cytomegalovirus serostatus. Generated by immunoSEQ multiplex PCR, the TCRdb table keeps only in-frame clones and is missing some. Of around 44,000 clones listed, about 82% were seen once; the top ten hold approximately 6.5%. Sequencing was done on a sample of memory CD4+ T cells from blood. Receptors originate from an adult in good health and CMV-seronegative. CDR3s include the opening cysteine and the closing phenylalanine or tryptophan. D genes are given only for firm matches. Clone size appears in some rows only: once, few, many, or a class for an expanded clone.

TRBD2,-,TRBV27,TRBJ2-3,CASMISGGDTQYF,TGTGCCAGCATGATAAGCGGGGGAGATACGCAGTATTTT
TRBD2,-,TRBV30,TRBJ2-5,CAWSVFGLAGAQYF,TGTGCCTGGAGTGTATTCGGACTAGCGGGAGCTCAGTACTTC
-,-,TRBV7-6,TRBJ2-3,CASSLGVLGVSLDTQYF,TGTGCCAGCAGCTTAGGGGTCCTTGGGGTTTCATTGGATACGCAGTATTTT
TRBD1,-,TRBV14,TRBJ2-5,CASSRDRPWETQYF,TGTGCCAGCAGCCGGGACAGACCCTGGGAGACCCAGTACTTC
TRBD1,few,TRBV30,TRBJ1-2,CAWSVGQGAYGYTF,TGTGCCTGGAGTGTAGGACAGGGGGCCTATGGCTACACCTTC
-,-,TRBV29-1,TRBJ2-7,CSVLTPGPPYEQYF,TGCAGCGTCCTGACACCCGGTCCTCCCTACGAGCAGTACTTC
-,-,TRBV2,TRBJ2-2,CASRQQSTRELFF,TGTGCCAGCAGACAGCAGTCCACCAGGGAGCTGTTTTTT
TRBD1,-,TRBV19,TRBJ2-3,CASSRGPTDTQYF,TGTGCCAGTAGCAGGGGGCCGACAGATACGCAGTATTTT
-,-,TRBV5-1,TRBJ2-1,CASSNGDPEFDEQFF,TGCGCCAGCAGCAATGGGGACCCCGAGTTCGATGAGCAGTTCTTC
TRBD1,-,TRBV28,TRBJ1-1,CASSLPGSGGTEAFF,TGCGCCAGCAGTTTGCCCGGGTCAGGGGGTACTGAAGCTTTCTTT
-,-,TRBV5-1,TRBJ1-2,CASSNGGVNLEGYTF,TGCGCCAGCAGCAATGGGGGGGTGAACCTCGAAGGCTACACCTTC
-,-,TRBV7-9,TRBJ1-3,CASSLQGAGNTIYF,TGTGCCAGCAGCTTGCAAGGGGCTGGAAACACCATATATTTT
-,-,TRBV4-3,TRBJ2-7,CASSQEIGASSYEQYF,TGCGCCAGCAGCCAAGAAATTGGGGCGAGCTCCTACGAGCAGTACTTC
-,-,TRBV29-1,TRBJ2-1,CSVSRTAYNEQFF,TGCAGCGTTTCCCGAACCGCCTACAATGAGCAGTTCTTC
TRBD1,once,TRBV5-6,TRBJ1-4,CASSTQGATEKLFF,TGTGCCAGCAGCACACAGGGGGCAACCGAAAAACTGTTTTTT
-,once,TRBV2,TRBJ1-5,CAGKRGSNQPQHF,TGTGCCGGGAAGCGGGGGAGCAATCAGCCCCAGCATTTT
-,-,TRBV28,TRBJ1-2,CARTREPNYGYTF,TGTGCCAGGACCAGGGAACCTAACTATGGCTACACCTTC
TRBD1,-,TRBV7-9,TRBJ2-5,CASSLSQGETQYF,TGTGCCAGCAGCTTATCACAGGGGGAGACCCAGTACTTC
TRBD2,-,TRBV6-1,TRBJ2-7,CASTGTSGSDEQYF,TGTGCCAGCACCGGGACTAGCGGGAGCGACGAGCAGTACTTC
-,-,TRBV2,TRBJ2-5,CASMGFGETQYF,TGTGCCAGCATGGGGTTTGGAGAGACCCAGTACTTC
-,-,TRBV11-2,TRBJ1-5,CASSLAGLGNQPQHF,TGTGCCAGCAGCTTAGCCGGGCTTGGCAATCAGCCCCAGCATTTT
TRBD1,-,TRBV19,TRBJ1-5,CASLPRQGGNQPQHF,TGTGCCAGCCTGCCCCGACAGGGCGGAAATCAGCCCCAGCATTTT
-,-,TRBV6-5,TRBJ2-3,CASSYSRDSTDTQYF,TGTGCCAGCAGTTACTCGAGGGACAGCACAGATACGCAGTATTTT
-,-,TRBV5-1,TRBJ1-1,CASSLRSGKRTEAFF,TGCGCCAGCAGCTTGCGTTCGGGGAAGCGCACTGAAGCTTTCTTT
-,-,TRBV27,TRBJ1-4,CASSPGGGWTNEKLFF,TGTGCCAGCAGCCCCGGCGGGGGGTGGACTAATGAAAAACTGTTTTTT
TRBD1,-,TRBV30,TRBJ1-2,CAWSYQGDYGYTF,TGTGCCTGGAGTTATCAGGGGGACTATGGCTACACCTTC
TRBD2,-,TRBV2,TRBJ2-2,CARGSSGRDVGELFF,TGTGCAAGAGGGTCCAGCGGGAGGGATGTCGGGGAGCTGTTTTTT
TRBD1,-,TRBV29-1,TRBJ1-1,CSVEDITGDREAFF,TGCAGCGTTGAAGATATAACCGGGGACAGGGAAGCTTTCTTT
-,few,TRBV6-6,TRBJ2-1,CASSPDSRGVFF,TGTGCCAGCAGTCCTGACTCCCGCGGGGTATTCTTC
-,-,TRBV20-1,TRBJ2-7,CSARGGYEQYF,TGCAGTGCTAGAGGGGGCTACGAGCAGTACTTC
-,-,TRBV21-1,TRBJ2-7,CASSPGTGEGEQYF,TGTGCCAGCAGCCCGGGGACAGGGGAAGGCGAGCAGTACTTC
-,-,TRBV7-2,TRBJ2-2,CASSLMGGPGELFF,TGTGCCAGCAGCTTAATGGGGGGCCCCGGGGAGCTGTTTTTT
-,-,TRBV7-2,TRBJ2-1,CASSLQGQGQFF,TGTGCCAGCAGCCTACAGGGTCAAGGGCAGTTCTTC
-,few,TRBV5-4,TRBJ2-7,CASSLSEEDPYEQYF,TGTGCCAGCAGCTTGAGTGAGGAGGACCCCTACGAGCAGTACTTC
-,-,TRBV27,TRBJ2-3,CASSLSPVGGRADTQYF,TGTGCCAGCAGTTTATCCCCAGTGGGGGGGCGAGCAGATACGCAGTATTTT
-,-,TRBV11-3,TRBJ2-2,CATQRALGTGELFF,TGTGCCACCCAACGGGCGTTAGGGACCGGGGAGCTGTTTTTT
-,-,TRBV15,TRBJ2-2,CATSRIGGTGELFF,TGTGCCACCAGCAGGATCGGGGGAACCGGGGAGCTGTTTTTT
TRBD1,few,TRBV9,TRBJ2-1,CASSATPGQGANEQFF,TGTGCCAGCAGCGCTACACCGGGACAGGGGGCCAATGAGCAGTTCTTC
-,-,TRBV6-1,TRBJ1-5,CAAGGTVNSNQPQHF,TGTGCCGCCGGTGGGACCGTAAATAGCAATCAGCCCCAGCATTTT
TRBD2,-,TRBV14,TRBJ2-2,CASSQTSAGTGELFF,TGTGCCAGCAGCCAGACTAGCGCCGGCACCGGGGAGCTGTTTTTT
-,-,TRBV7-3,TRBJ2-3,CASSLRGRDLDTQYF,TGTGCCAGCAGCTTAAGGGGGCGGGACCTAGATACGCAGTATTTT
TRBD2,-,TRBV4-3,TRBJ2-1,CASSQDQGLALYNEQFF,TGCGCCAGCAGCCAAGATCAAGGACTAGCCCTCTACAATGAGCAGTTCTTC
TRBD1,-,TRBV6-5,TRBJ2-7,CASSFRQGSYEQYF,TGTGCCAGCAGTTTCCGACAGGGGTCCTACGAGCAGTACTTC